Listed here are 9 T cell receptor beta chains from one sample, sequenced in a study of blood T cell repertoires in COVID-19. Measured with immunoSEQ multiplex PCR; TCRdb has only the in-frame clones, and not every one. Among 200,000 to 300,000 clones, approximately 90% were seen once, and the ten largest hold 1% to 1.5%. Sequenced sample: PBMCs or T cells enriched from blood (not recorded which). Every receptor here comes from a woman aged 40 to 50 with acute COVID-19.

CDR3 nucleotide sequence: TGCGCCAGCAGCCAAGAGTTCGTCACCGGGGAGCTGTTTTTT. It yields the protein CASSQEFVTGELFF. This chain joins TRBV4-1 and TRBJ2-2; the D is unclear. The germline V gene encodes CDR1 MGHRA and CDR2 YSYEKL. With 0 bases removed from V and 4 bases from J, the gap between germline ends came to 6 bases. This CDR3 spans 14 amino acids.

This rearrangement joins TRBV7-9 to TRBJ2-2; possible D gene TRBD1, 6 bases. Trimming pared 0 bases from V and 5 bases from J, leaving 13 bases between. Per germline, CDR1 SEHNR and CDR2 FQNEAQ (reference sequence). The CDR3 covers 16 residues. CDR3 in DNA: TGTGCCAGCAGCTTAGCCGGGACACCAATTACCGGGGAGCTGTTTTTT. It specifies CASSLAGTPITGELFF.

This chain joins TRBV4-1 and TRBJ1-2; 9 positions agree with TRBD1. V lost 1 base to trimming and J lost 6 bases; unmatched junction nucleotides: 6. CDR3 length equals 15 residues. Germline V lookup: CDR1 MGHRA, CDR2 YSYEKL. CDR3 DNA: TGCGCCAGCAGCCAAGTCTGGGACAGGGAGGATGGCTACACCTTC. This codes for CASSQVWDREDGYTF.

The rearrangement joins TRBV28 to TRBJ2-7; 9 positions match TRBD1. The germline V gene encodes CDR1 MDHEN and CDR2 SYDVKM. The V segment lost 5 bases and the J segment 4 bases; nucleotides outside the gene matches: 3. The CDR3 has 13 residues. The CDR3 DNA sequence: TGTGCCAGCAGTGAGGGACAGGGTTACGAGCAGTACGTC. Protein sequence: CASSEGQGYEQYV.

This chain links TRBV7-2 with TRBJ1-1; TRBD1 might be the D (5 bases). Trimming shortened V by 3 bases and J by 7 bases, and 18 bases separated the two germline ends. This CDR3 comprises 15 residues. Germline V gene lookup returns CDR1 SGHTA and CDR2 FQGNSA. DNA of the CDR3: TGTGCCAGCAGCTTGACACAGGTGCCTGGGATTGAAGCTTTCTTT. Translated: CASSLTQVPGIEAFF. The full variable domain, rest sourced from reference TRBV7-2 and TRBJ1-1, is GAGVSQSPSNKVTEKGKDVELRCDPISGHTALYWYRQSLGQGLEFLIYFQGNSAPDKSGLPSDRFSAERTGGSVSTLTIQRTQQEDSAVYLCASSLTQVPGIEAFFGQGTRLTVV.

V is TRBV19 and J is TRBJ1-5; 10 positions match TRBD1. V lost 8 bases to trimming and J lost 6 bases; unmatched junction nucleotides: 4. The CDR3 extends over 13 amino acids. The V gene's germline CDR1 is LNHDA and CDR2 SQIVND (reference sequence). The CDR3, as DNA: TGTGCCAGTGACAGGGGGCCTGGTCAGCCCCAGCATTTT. This encodes CASDRGPGQPQHF. The whole variable domain, remainder taken from reference TRBV19 and TRBJ1-5, is DGGITQSPKYLFRKEGQNVTLSCEQNLNHDAMYWYRQDPGQGLRLIYYSQIVNDFQKGDIAEGYSVSREKKESFPLTVTSAQKNPTAFYLCASDRGPGQPQHFGDGTRLSIL.

This clone was observed a handful of times. The chain uses TRBV4-1 and TRBJ1-1, with D perhaps matching TRBD1 (5 bases). CDR1 is MGHRA, CDR2 YSYEKL, per germline. The CDR3 has 15 residues. Trimming took 1 base from V and 4 from J, leaving 13 bases between them. Here the CDR3 reads CASSQGRVQITEAFF. The CDR3 DNA reads TGCGCCAGCAGCCAAGGCAGGGTCCAGATCACTGAAGCTTTCTTT.

The chain recombines TRBV7-2 with TRBJ2-1, with 9 bases fitting TRBD2. In germline, CDR1 is SGHTA, CDR2 FQGNSA. The junction had 10 bases not matched to a gene; V was cut back by 7 bases and J by 9 bases. The CDR3 runs to 14 residues. This chain's CDR3 is CASTPGTSFGEQFF. CDR3 DNA sequence: TGTGCCAGCACCCCCGGGACTAGCTTTGGTGAGCAGTTCTTC.

V is TRBV20-1 and J is TRBJ2-3; 7 positions match TRBD1. The V segment lost 5 bases and the J segment 4 bases; nucleotides outside the gene matches: 0. The CDR3 length is 11 residues. Germline CDR1 and CDR2: DFQATT and SNEGSKA (reference sequence). The CDR3 sequence is CSAQGADTQYF. The CDR3 DNA reads as TGCAGTGCTCAGGGGGCAGATACGCAGTATTTT.